Sequencing of this T cell receptor beta chain was carried out in a study of blood T cell repertoires in COVID-19 (dated by TCRdb to 2020 to 2022). Concerning the study at large: Collaborator samples came from the United States, Italy and Spain and covered acute and convalescent phases of COVID-19. The prospective study material was composed of cDNA or gDNA derived from T cells, B-cell-depleted T cells, or PBMCs. Where HLA class I and class II types were available, the types were taken from metadata supplied by the sample provider, not from assay-based typing. Subjects who had been exposed to COVID-19, were actively infected with it, or had recovered from it provided the deeply sampled blood TCRbeta repertoires that made up the dataset. A freely available public database, intended as a resource for researchers studying the immune response to SARS-CoV-2, is where the repertoires were released. Sample metadata almost always included a de-identified subject ID, COVID-19 status, age in years and sex. The samples were drawn from the first 160 participants of the ongoing ImmuneRACE study and from 1,254 subjects provided by 6 global collaborators.

Collaborating institutions collected whole blood in K2EDTA tubes following their own protocols. For TCRbeta analysis, collaborators shipped samples as frozen whole blood, isolated PBMCs, or DNA extracted from either of those sample types. TCRbeta CDR3 regions were amplified from genomic DNA using the immunoSEQ Assay, a bias-controlled multiplex PCR. The paper's processing steps were these. Within the assay, amplification of reference gene primers was used to estimate how many nucleated cells each sample contained. To quantify the absolute abundance of each unique TCRbeta CDR3 rearrangement, sequence reads were collapsed and filtered. For each sample, productive Simpson clonality was calculated as the square root of Simpson's diversity index over productive rearrangements. TCRdb re-hosts the immuneACCESS table, in-frame sequences only. Its copies lack some clones; in the studies checked, an unresolved V gene accounts for under half of them, and the cause for the rest is not known. Clone size and V and J calls were adopted from that table, with D and trimming inferred from the DNA. The sample contains about 88,000 clones, around 90% of them found a single time. The top ten clones comprise roughly 15% of the sample.

This clone has only one observation. Its cognate antigen has yet to be identified. No quality values exist for individual bases; no much larger clone is one base distant. General conclusions and limits of the study: The quantity of clinical and demographic metadata differed by source and by participant and was supplied without curation.

Per the germline V gene, SGHRS is the CDR1 and YFSETQ is the CDR2. Inclusive of the bounding cysteine and phenylalanine, the CDR3 is 17 residues long. Only the CDR3 portion is preserved as DNA: 51 bases, with reading frame beginning at the first base. Trimming accounts for 4 bases at V and 5 bases at J, while the number of junction bases matched to no gene is 7. The chain employs TRBV5-1 and TRBJ2-2; 14 central nucleotides agree with TRBD2. The receptor comes from a male donor with acute or convalescent COVID-19. Sequencing was done on a sample of peripheral blood. The CDR3 in this case is CASSQGLAGGLTGELFF. In nucleotides, the sequence is TGCGCCAGCAGCCAAGGACTAGCGGGGGGTCTAACCGGGGAGCTGTTTTTT.